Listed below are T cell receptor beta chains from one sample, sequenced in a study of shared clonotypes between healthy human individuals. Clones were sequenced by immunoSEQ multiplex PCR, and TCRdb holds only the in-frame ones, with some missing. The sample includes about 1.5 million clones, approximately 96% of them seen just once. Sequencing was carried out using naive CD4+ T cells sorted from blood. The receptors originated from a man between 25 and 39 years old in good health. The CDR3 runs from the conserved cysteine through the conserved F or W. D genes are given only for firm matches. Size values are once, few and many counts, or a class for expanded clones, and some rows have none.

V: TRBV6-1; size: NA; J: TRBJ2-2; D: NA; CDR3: CASSHRANTGELFF; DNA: TGTGCCAGCAGCCACAGGGCGAACACCGGGGAGCTGTTTTTT
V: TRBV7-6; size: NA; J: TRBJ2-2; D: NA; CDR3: CASSSNAGELFF; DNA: TGTGCCAGCAGCTCCAACGCCGGGGAGCTGTTTTTT
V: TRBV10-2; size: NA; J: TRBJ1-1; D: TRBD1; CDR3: CASSSWDSAVFF; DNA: TGCGCCAGCAGTAGCTGGGACAGTGCTGTTTTCTTT
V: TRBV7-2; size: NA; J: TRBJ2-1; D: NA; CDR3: CASSLDGSDGGFRQFF; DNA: TGTGCCAGCAGCTTAGATGGGAGTGACGGAGGTTTTCGTCAGTTCTTC
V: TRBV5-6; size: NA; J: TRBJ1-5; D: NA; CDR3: CASSLAPRNQPQHF; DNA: TGTGCCAGCAGCTTGGCTCCCCGCAATCAGCCCCAGCATTTT
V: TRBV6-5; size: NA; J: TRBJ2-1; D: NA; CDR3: CASSYGGYNEQFF; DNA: TGTGCCAGCAGTTACGGCGGCTACAATGAGCAGTTCTTC
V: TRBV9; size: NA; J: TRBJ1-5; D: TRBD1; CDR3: CASSASSGGGQPQHF; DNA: TGTGCCAGCAGCGCAAGCTCAGGGGGCGGTCAGCCCCAGCATTTT
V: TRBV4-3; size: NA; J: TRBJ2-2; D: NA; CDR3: CASSQVLGTGELFF; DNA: TGCGCCAGCAGCCAAGTTTTGGGCACCGGGGAGCTGTTTTTT
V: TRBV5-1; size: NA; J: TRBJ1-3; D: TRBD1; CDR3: CASRLTGGDRNTIYF; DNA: TGCGCCAGCAGGCTTACAGGGGGGGACCGAAACACCATATATTTT
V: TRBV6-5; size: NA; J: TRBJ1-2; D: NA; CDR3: CASSYSGDRYGYTF; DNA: TGTGCCAGCAGTTACTCAGGGGACCGATATGGCTACACCTTC
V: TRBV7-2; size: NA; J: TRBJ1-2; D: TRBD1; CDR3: CASSSGQGYGYTF; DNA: TGTGCCAGCAGCTCCGGACAGGGATATGGCTACACCTTC
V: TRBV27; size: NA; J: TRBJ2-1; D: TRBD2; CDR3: CASNPSGRANEQFF; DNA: TGTGCCAGCAACCCTAGCGGGAGGGCCAATGAGCAGTTCTTC
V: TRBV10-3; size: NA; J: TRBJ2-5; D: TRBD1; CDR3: CAISEDIGYRGETQYF; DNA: TGTGCCATCAGTGAGGATATTGGCTACAGGGGCGAGACCCAGTACTTC
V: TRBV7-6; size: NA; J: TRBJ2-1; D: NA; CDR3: CASSLRGSDEQFF; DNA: TGTGCCAGCAGCTTAAGAGGCTCAGATGAGCAGTTCTTC
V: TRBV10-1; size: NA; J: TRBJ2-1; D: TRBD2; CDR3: CASSERTSGFYNEQFF; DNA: TGCGCCAGCAGTGAGAGGACTAGCGGTTTCTACAATGAGCAGTTCTTC
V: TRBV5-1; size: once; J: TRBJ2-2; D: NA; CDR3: CASSNQPNTGELFF; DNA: TGCGCCAGCAGCAATCAACCGAACACCGGGGAGCTGTTTTTT
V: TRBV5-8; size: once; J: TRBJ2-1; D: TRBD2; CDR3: CASSVPPGLAGLDNEQFF; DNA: TGTGCCAGCAGCGTGCCGCCGGGACTAGCGGGACTCGACAATGAGCAGTTCTTC
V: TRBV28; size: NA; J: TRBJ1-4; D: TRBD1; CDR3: CASSFTTGGMANEKLFF; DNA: TGTGCCAGCAGTTTTACGACAGGGGGCATGGCTAATGAAAAACTGTTTTTT
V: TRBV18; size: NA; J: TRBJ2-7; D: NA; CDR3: CASSPQSLGEQYF; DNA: TGTGCCAGCTCACCACAATCTTTGGGGGAGCAGTACTTC
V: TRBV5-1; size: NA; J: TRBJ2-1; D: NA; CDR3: CASSLATSYNEQFF; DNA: TGCGCCAGCAGCTTGGCTACCTCCTACAATGAGCAGTTCTTC
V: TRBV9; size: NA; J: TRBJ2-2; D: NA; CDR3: CASSEVGGELFF; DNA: TGTGCCAGCAGCGAAGTCGGCGGGGAGCTGTTTTTT
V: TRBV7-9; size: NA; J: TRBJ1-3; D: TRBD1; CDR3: CASTPTGSGNTIYF; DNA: TGTGCCAGCACCCCGACAGGGTCTGGAAACACCATATATTTT
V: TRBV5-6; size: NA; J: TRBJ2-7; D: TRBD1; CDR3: CASSLYPTSGQGVNEQYF; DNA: TGTGCCAGCAGCCTTTACCCCACCTCGGGACAGGGGGTAAACGAGCAGTACTTC
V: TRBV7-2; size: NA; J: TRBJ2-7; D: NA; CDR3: CASSPKRYEQYF; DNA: TGTGCCAGCAGCCCCAAACGCTACGAGCAGTACTTC
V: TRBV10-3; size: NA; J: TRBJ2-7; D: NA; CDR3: CAISVQATYEQYF; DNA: TGTGCCATCAGTGTTCAGGCAACCTACGAGCAGTACTTC
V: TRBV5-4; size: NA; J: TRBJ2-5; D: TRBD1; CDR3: CASSRTGTGVQETQYF; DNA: TGTGCCAGCAGCCGGACCGGCACAGGGGTACAAGAGACCCAGTACTTC
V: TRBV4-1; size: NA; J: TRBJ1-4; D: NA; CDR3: CASSQDPRRPTNEKLFF; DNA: TGCGCCAGCAGCCAAGATCCCAGGCGGCCAACTAATGAAAAACTGTTTTTT